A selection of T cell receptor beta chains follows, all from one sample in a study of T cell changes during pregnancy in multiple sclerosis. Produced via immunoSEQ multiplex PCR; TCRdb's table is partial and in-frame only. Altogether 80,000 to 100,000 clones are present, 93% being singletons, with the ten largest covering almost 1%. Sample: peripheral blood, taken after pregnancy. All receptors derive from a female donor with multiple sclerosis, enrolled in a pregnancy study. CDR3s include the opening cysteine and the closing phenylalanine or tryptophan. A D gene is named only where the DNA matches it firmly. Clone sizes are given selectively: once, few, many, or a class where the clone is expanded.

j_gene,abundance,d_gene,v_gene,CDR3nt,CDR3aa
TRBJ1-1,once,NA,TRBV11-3,TGTGCCAGCAGCTTGGGCGGGGCGGCGAACACTGAAGCTTTCTTT,CASSLGGAANTEAFF
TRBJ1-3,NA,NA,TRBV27,TGTGCCAGCAGGGAGGGACTCTCTGGAAACACCATATATTTT,CASREGLSGNTIYF
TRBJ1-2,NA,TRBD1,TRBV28,TGTGCCAGCAGTTTACCAGCCCTTTATCAGGGGGCAAGGGGCTACACCTTC,CASSLPALYQGARGYTF
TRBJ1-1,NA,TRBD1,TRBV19,TGTGCCAGTAGTATAGGGACAGGGTTGAACACTGAAGCTTTCTTT,CASSIGTGLNTEAFF
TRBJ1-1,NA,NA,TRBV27,TGTGCCAGTCGGTCTGTCGCGGGGGTGAACACTGAAGCTTTCTTT,CASRSVAGVNTEAFF
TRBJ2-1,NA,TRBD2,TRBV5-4,TGTGCCAGCAGCTTGTTGACTAGCGGAGACAATGAGCAGTTCTTC,CASSLLTSGDNEQFF
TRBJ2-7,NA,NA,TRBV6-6,TGTGCCAGCAGTTGGGTCGGGGGATCCGAGCAGTACTTC,CASSWVGGSEQYF
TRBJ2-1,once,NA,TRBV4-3,TGCGCCAGCAGCCAAGGAGCCGCGAGCTCCTACAATGAGCAGTTCTTC,CASSQGAASSYNEQFF
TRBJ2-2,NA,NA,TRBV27,TGTGCCAGCCACCCCCTAAACAGGTTAACCGGGGAGCTGTTTTTT,CASHPLNRLTGELFF
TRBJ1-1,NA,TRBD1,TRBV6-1,TGTGCCAGCAGCCCCGGGACAGGGGGACTTGAAGCTTTCTTT,CASSPGTGGLEAFF
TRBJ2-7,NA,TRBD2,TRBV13,TGTGCCAGCAGCTTTTCCCCGGGACTAGCGGGAGCCCGCTCCTACGAGCAGTACTTC,CASSFSPGLAGARSYEQYF
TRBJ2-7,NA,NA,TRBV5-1,TGCGCCAGCAGTCGGTCCCACGAGCAGTACTTC,CASSRSHEQYF
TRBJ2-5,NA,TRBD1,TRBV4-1,TGCGCCAGCAGCCGGGGACAGTTCCAAGAGACCCAGTACTTC,CASSRGQFQETQYF
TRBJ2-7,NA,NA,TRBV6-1,TGTGCCAGCAGCAGCACGGGACTGGGACGCAACGAGCAGTACTTC,CASSSTGLGRNEQYF
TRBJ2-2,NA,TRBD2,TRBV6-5,TGTGCCAGCAGGGTAGCGGGAAACACCGGGGAGCTGTTTTTT,CASRVAGNTGELFF
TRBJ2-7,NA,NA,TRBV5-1,TGCGCCAGCAGCCCGGGTCTAGCCTCCTACGAGCAGTACTTC,CASSPGLASYEQYF
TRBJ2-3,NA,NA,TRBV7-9,TGTGCCAGCCCAGGGCTCATAAACGGGCCCCCAGATACGCAGTATTTT,CASPGLINGPPDTQYF
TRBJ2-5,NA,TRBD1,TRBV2,TGTGCCAGCAGAGGGAGTTCGGGACAGGGGGAGGGAGAGACCCAGTACTTC,CASRGSSGQGEGETQYF
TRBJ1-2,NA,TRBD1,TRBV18,TGTGCCAGCTCAGGGACAGGGCTGAACTATGGCTACACCTTC,CASSGTGLNYGYTF
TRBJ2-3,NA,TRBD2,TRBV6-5,TGTGCCAGCAGCCCGGGACTAGCAATAGATACGCAGTATTTT,CASSPGLAIDTQYF
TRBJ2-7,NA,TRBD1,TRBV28,TGTGCCAGCAGTTCGTTGACAGGGGGCCGAAACTACGAGCAGTACTTC,CASSSLTGGRNYEQYF
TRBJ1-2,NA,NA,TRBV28,TGTGCCAGCAGTTTGGCTGGACAGTATGGCTACACCTTC,CASSLAGQYGYTF
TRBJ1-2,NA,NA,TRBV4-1,TGCGCCAGCAGCCAAGATAAGGAGGACGGCTACACCTTC,CASSQDKEDGYTF
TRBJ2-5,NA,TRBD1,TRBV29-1,TGCAGCGCAGGACAGGGGCAAGAGACCCAGTACTTC,CSAGQGQETQYF
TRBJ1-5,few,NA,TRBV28,TGTGCCAGCACTTGGACAAGCCCGGGGAGGGGGGCCCAGCATTTT,CASTWTSPGRGAQHF
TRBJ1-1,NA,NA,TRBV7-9,TGTGCCAGCAGCTCCAGGGACATGAACACTGAAGCTTTCTTT,CASSSRDMNTEAFF
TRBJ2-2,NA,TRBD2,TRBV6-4,TGTGCCAGCAGTGAAACTAGCGGGAACGACACCGGGGAGCTGTTTTTT,CASSETSGNDTGELFF
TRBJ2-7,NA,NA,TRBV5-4,TGTGCCAGCAGCTTGGGTGGCGGGGCAAGCTCCTACGAGCAGTACTTC,CASSLGGGASSYEQYF
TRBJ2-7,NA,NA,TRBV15,TGTGCCACCAGCGGGGGACACCCCTACGAGCAGTACTTC,CATSGGHPYEQYF
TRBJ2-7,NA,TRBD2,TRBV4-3,TGCGCCAGCAGCCAAGAGGATAGCGGGAGGTACGAGCAGTACTTC,CASSQEDSGRYEQYF
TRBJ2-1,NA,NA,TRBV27,TGTGCCAGCAGTTTATTAGGGGAGGGGGGTGAGCAGTTCTTC,CASSLLGEGGEQFF
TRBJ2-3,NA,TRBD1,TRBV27,TGTGCCAGCAGTTTAGAGTTTCAGGGGGCTACAGATACGCAGTATTTT,CASSLEFQGATDTQYF
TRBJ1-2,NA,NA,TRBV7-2,TGTGCCAGCAGCTTAGGGCAGGCCCGCATCCTCTATGGCTACACCTTC,CASSLGQARILYGYTF